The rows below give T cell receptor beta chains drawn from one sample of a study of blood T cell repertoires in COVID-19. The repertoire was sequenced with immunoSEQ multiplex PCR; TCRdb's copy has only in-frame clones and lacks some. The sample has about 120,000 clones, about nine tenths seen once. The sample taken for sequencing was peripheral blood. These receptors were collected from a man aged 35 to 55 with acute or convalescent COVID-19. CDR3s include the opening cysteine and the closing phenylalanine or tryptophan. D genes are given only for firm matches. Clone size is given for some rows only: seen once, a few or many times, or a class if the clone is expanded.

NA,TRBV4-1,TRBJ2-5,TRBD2,TGCGCCAGCAGCCAAACAGCGGGGGGGTTGGAGACCCAGTACTTC,CASSQTAGGLETQYF
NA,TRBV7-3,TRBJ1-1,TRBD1,TGTGCCAGCAGCCTCGGACAGGGGGCGAGTATGGCTGAAGCTTTCTTT,CASSLGQGASMAEAFF
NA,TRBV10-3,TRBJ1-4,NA,TGTGCCATCAGTGTGTCCGAACAGGGACGAACTAATGAAAAACTGTTTTTT,CAISVSEQGRTNEKLFF
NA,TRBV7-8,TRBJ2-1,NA,TGTGCCAGCAGCTTTCAACAGCGGACCAGCTCCTACAATGAGCAGTTCTTC,CASSFQQRTSSYNEQFF
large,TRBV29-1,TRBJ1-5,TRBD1,TGCAGCGCCGGACAGGGCGGTGAGCCCCAGCATTTT,CSAGQGGEPQHF
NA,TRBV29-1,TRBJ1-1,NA,TGCAGCGTTGAAGGACCGGAGGGGACTGAAGCTTTCTTT,CSVEGPEGTEAFF
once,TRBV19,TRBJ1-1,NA,TGTGCCAGTAGTAGCCCGGGTTTGAACACTGAAGCTTTCTTT,CASSSPGLNTEAFF
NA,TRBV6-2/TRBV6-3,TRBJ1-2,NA,TGTGCCAGCAGTTACGGGGCAAACTATGGCTACACCTTC,CASSYGANYGYTF
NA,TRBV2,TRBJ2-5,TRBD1,TGTGCCAGCAGTGCTTCCGGGACAGGGGTAGAGACCCAGTACTTC,CASSASGTGVETQYF
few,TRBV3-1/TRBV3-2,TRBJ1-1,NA,TGTGCCAGCGTGGACAAATCACGGGACACTGAAGCTTTCTTT,CASVDKSRDTEAFF
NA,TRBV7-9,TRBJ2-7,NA,TGTGCCAGCAGCTTTTTCGGGACTCCCTTTTCAGACTTC,CASSFFGTPFSDF
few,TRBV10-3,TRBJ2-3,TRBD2,TGTGCCATCGGGGGGGACCCCCCCACAGATACGCAGTATTTT,CAIGGDPPTDTQYF
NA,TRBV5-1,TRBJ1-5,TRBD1,TGCGCCAGCAGCTCCGGGACAGGCGACAATCAGCCCCAGCATTTT,CASSSGTGDNQPQHF
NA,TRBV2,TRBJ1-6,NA,TGTGCCAGCGCCGGGCGGGGGGCGCAGGTTGATTCACCCCTCCACTTT,CASAGRGAQVDSPLHF
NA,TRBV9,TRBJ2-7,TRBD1,TGTGCCAGCAGCGTCTCAATGGGGACAGCGAACTACGAGCAGTACTTC,CASSVSMGTANYEQYF
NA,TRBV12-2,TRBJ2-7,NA,TGTGCAAGTCGCTTAACGCCCAGACAGGGGCCCTACGAGCAGTACTTC,CASRLTPRQGPYEQYF
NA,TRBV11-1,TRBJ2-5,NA,TGTGCCAGCAGCTTACGGCGGGAGACCCAGTACTTC,CASSLRRETQYF
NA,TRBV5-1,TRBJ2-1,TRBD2,TGCGCCAGCAGATCGGGACTATGGGGAGAGGTGCAGTTCTTC,CASRSGLWGEVQFF
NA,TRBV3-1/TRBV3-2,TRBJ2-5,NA,TGTGCCAGCAGCCAAAGGGGAGGTGAGACCCAGTACTTC,CASSQRGGETQYF
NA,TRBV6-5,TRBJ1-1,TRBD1,TGTGCCAGCAGTCCTCAGGGGGCGCGGAACACTGAAGCTTTCTTT,CASSPQGARNTEAFF
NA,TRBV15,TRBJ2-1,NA,TGTGCCACCAGCAGCCCAACTCACCAGGGCAATGAGCAGTTCTTC,CATSSPTHQGNEQFF
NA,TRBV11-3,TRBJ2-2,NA,TGTGCCAGCAGCCAGCAGGGGCCGAACACCGGGGAGCTGTTTTTT,CASSQQGPNTGELFF
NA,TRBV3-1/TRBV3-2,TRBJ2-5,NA,TGTGCCAGCAGCCAAGAGACCCTAGTTAGAGAGACCCAGTACTTC,CASSQETLVRETQYF
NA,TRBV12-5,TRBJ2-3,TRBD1,TGTGCTAGTGGTCGTCACCCGGGACAGGGATCAGATACGCAGTATTTT,CASGRHPGQGSDTQYF
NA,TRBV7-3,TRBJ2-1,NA,TGTGCCAGCAGTCCCACACCCAGTGTTAATGAGCAGTTCTTC,CASSPTPSVNEQFF
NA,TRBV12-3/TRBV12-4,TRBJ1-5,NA,TGTGCCAGCAGACAGGGCTCGGATCAGCCCCAGCATTTT,CASRQGSDQPQHF
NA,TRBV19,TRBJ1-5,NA,TGTGCCAGTAGTATAGTAGGGGACAACAATCAGCCCCAGCATTTT,CASSIVGDNNQPQHF
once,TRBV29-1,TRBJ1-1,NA,TGCAGCGTTGAAAGGCTTTCGGGCACTGAAGCTTTCTTT,CSVERLSGTEAFF
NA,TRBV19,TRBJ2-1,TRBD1,TGTGCCACCGCGGGACCGGGACAGGGGTACAATGAGCAGTTCTTC,CATAGPGQGYNEQFF
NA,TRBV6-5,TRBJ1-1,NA,TGTGCCAGCAGGAGGGGGACGAACACTGAAGCTTTCTTT,CASRRGTNTEAFF
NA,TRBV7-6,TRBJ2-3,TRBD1,TGTGCCAGCAGCCCCGGACAGGCCACTAGCACAGATACGCAGTATTTT,CASSPGQATSTDTQYF
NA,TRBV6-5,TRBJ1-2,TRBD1,TGTGCCAGCAGCAGGGACAGGGCTAACTATGGCTACACCTTC,CASSRDRANYGYTF
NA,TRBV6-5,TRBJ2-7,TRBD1,TGTGCCAGCAGGAGGAGGGACAGGTACGAGCAGTACTTC,CASRRRDRYEQYF
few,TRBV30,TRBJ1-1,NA,TGTGCCTGGAGTTGGGCGCAGAACACTGAAGCTTTCTTT,CAWSWAQNTEAFF
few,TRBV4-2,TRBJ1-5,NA,TGTGCCAGCAGCCAAGATCTGGAGGGACAGCCCCAGCATTTT,CASSQDLEGQPQHF
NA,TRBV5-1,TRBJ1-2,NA,TGCGCCAGCAGCTTGGATGGCAGTAAAAACTATGGCTACACCTTC,CASSLDGSKNYGYTF
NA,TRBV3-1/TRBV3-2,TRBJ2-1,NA,TGTGCCAGCAGCTCCGGAGGGTTGTACAATGAGCAGTTCTTC,CASSSGGLYNEQFF
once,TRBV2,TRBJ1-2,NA,TGTGCCAGCAGTGAAGCACCGGGTACTACCACCTTC,CASSEAPGTTTF
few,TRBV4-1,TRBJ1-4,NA,TGCGCCAGCAGCCCCATTTTCTTAGGCCTGAGGAAGGAAAAACTGTTTTTT,CASSPIFLGLRKEKLFF
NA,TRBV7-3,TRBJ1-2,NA,TGTGCCAGCAGCTTAACCTCGGGGGGCTCGGATGGCTACACCTTC,CASSLTSGGSDGYTF
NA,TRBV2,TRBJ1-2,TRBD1,TGTGCCAGCAGTGAAGATAGGCAGGGGGGCTATGGCTACACCTTC,CASSEDRQGGYGYTF
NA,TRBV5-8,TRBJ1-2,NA,TGTGCCAGCAGGCTGACATCCGGCTACACCTTC,CASRLTSGYTF
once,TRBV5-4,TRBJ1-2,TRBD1,TGTGCCAGCAACAAAATCATGGGGACAGGAGACGGCTACACCTTC,CASNKIMGTGDGYTF
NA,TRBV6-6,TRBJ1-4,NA,TGTGCCAGCCTCCGGGGAACAACTAATGAAAAACTGTTTTTT,CASLRGTTNEKLFF
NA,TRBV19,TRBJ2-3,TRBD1,TGTGCCAGTAGTATAGGGGACAGGGGGGGAGGCACAGATACGCAGTATTTT,CASSIGDRGGGTDTQYF
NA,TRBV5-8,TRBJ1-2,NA,TGTGCCAGCAGCTTGGGGGGGGTTGACTATGGCTACACCTTC,CASSLGGVDYGYTF
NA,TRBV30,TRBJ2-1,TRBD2,TGTGCCTGGAGTGTTACCGCTAGCGGGCAGTTCTTC,CAWSVTASGQFF
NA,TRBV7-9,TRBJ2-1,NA,TGTGCCAGCAGCTTAGTAGACTGGTTAAACGACAATGAGCAGTTCTTC,CASSLVDWLNDNEQFF
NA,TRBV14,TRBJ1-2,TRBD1,TGTGCCAGCAGCCACGGGACAGCCGGCTACACCTTC,CASSHGTAGYTF
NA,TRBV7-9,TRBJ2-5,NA,TGTGCCAGCAGCCCGGTGGAAGAGACCCAGTACTTC,CASSPVEETQYF